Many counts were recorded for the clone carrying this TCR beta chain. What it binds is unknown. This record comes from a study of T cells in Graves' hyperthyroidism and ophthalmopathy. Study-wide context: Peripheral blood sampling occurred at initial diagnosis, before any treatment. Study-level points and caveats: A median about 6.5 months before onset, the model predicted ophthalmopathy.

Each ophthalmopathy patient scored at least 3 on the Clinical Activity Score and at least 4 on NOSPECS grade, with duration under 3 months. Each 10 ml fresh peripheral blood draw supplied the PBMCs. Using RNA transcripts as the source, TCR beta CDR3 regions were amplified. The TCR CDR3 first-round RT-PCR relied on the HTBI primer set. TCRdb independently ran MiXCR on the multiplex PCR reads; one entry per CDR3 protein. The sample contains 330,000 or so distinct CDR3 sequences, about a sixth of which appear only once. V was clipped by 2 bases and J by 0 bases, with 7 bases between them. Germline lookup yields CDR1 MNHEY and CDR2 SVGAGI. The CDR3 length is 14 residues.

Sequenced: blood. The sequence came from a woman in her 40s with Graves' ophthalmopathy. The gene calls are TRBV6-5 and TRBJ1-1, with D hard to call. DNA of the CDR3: TGTGCCAGCAGTTACGGTCTCTTGAACACTGAAGCTTTCTTT. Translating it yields CASSYGLLNTEAFF.